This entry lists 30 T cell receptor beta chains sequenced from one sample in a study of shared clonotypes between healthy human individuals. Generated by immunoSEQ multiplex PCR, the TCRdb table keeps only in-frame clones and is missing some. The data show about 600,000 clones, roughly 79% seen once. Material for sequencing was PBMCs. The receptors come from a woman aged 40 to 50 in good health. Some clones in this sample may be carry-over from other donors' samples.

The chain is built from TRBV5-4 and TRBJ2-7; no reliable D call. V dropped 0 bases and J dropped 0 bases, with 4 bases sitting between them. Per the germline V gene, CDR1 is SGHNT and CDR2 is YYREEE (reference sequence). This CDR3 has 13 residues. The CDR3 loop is CASSLDLSYEQYF. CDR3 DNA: TGTGCCAGCAGCTTGGACCTCTCCTACGAGCAGTACTTC.

CDR3 DNA sequence: TGTGCCAGTAGTATAGACAGTGCCTCAACTGAAGCTTTCTTT. Translation: CASSIDSASTEAFF. J is TRBJ1-1 and V is TRBV19; D is uncertain. The germline CDR1 and CDR2 sequences are LNHDA and SQIVND (reference sequence). The CDR3 runs 14 residues. V was clipped by 0 bases and J by 5 bases, with 10 bases between them.

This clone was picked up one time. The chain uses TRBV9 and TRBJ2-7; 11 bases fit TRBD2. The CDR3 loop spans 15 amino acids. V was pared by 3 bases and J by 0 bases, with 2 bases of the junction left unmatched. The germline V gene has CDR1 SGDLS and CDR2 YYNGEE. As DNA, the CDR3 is TGTGCCAGCAGCGAGACTAGCGGGACCTCCTACGAGCAGTACTTC. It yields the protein CASSETSGTSYEQYF. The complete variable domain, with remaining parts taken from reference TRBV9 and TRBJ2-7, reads DSGVTQTPKHLITATGQRVTLRCSPRSGDLSVYWYQQSLDQGLQFLIQYYNGEERAKGNILERFSAQQFPDLHSELNLSSLELGDSALYFCASSETSGTSYEQYFGPGTRLTVT.

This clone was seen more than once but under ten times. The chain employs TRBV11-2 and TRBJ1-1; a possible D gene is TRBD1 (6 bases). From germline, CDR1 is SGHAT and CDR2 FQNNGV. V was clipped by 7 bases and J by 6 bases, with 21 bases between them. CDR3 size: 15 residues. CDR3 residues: CASIALSGGASEAFF. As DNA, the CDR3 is TGTGCCAGCATCGCTTTATCTGGGGGGGCCTCTGAAGCTTTCTTT. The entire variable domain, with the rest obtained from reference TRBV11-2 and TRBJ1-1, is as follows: EAGVAQSPRYKIIEKRQSVAFWCNPISGHATLYWYQQILGQGPKLLIQFQNNGVVDDSQLPKDRFSAERLKGVDSTLKIQPAKLEDSAVYLCASIALSGGASEAFFGQGTRLTVV.

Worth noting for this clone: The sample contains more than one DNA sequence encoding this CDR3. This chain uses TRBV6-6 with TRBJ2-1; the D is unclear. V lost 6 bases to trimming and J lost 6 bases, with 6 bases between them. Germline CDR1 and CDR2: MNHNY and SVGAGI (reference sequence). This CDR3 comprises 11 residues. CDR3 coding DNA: TGTGCCAGCAGCACCCTCAATGAGCAGTTCTTC. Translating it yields CASSTLNEQFF.

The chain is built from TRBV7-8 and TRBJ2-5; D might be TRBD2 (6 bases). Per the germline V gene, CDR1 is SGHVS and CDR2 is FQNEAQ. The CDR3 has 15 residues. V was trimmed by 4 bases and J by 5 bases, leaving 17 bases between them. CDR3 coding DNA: TGTGCCAGCAGCTCTCGGGACTTAAAAGGGGAGACCCAGTACTTC. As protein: CASSSRDLKGETQYF.

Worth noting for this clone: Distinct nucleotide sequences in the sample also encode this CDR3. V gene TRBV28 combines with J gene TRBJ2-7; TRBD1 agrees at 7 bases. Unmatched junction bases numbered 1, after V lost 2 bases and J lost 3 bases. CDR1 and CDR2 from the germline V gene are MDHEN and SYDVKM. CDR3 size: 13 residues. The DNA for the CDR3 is TGTGCCAGCAGTTTACGACAGGGCTACGAGCAGTACTTC. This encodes CASSLRQGYEQYF.

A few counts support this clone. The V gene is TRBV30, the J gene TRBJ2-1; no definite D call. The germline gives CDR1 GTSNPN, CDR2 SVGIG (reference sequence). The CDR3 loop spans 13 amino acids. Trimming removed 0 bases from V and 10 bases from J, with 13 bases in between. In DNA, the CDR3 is TGTGCCTGGAGTGTGGGTTGGGATCAGGAGCAGTTCTTC. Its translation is CAWSVGWDQEQFF.

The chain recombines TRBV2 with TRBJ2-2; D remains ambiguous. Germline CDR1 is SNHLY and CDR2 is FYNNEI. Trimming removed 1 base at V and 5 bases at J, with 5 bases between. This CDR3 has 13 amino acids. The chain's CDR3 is CASSEEGTGELFF. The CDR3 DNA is TGTGCCAGCAGTGAAGAAGGGACCGGGGAGCTGTTTTTT.

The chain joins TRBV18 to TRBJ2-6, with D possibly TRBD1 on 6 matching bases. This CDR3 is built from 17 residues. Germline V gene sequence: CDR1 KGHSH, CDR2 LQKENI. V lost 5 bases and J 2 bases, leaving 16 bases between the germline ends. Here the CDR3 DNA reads TGTGCCAGCTCAACGTCCGTACAGGGTGCTGGGGCCAACGTCCTGACTTTC. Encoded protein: CASSTSVQGAGANVLTF.

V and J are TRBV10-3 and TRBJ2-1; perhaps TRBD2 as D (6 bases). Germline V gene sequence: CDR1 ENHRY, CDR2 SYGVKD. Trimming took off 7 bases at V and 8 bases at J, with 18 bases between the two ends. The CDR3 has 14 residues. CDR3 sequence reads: CAITRSGSVDEQFF. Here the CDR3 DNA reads TGTGCCATCACTCGTAGCGGCAGTGTCGATGAGCAGTTCTTC.

CDR3 protein: CASMGAPSTGELFF. The DNA for the CDR3 is TGTGCCAGCATGGGGGCCCCTAGCACCGGGGAGCTGTTTTTT. The rearrangement links TRBV2 to TRBJ2-2; weak D call: TRBD1 (6 bases). The germline V gene has CDR1 SNHLY and CDR2 FYNNEI. This CDR3 contains 14 residues. V was pared by 7 bases and J by 4 bases, with 13 bases between.

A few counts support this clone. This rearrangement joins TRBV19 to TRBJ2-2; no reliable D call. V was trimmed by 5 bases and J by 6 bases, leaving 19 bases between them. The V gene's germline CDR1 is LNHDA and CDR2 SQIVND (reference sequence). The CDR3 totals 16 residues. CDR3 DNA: TGTGCCAGTAGTCCTGAACGCAGAGTAGGCCCCGGGGAGCTGTTTTTT. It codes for CASSPERRVGPGELFF. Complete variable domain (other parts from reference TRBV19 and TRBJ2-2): DGGITQSPKYLFRKEGQNVTLSCEQNLNHDAMYWYRQDPGQGLRLIYYSQIVNDFQKGDIAEGYSVSREKKESFPLTVTSAQKNPTAFYLCASSPERRVGPGELFFGEGSRLTVL.

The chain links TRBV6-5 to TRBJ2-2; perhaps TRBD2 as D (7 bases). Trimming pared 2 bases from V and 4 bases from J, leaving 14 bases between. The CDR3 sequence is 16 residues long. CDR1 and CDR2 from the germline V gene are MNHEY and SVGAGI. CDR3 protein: CASSYVGGRGTGELFF. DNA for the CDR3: TGTGCCAGCAGTTACGTCGGGGGGCGCGGCACCGGGGAGCTGTTTTTT.

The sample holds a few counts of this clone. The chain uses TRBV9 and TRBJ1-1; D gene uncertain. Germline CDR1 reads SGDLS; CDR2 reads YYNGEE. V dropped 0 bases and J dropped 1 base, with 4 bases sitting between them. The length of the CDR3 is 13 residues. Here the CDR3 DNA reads TGTGCCAGCAGCGTAGGGTCGAACACTGAAGCTTTCTTT. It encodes CASSVGSNTEAFF.

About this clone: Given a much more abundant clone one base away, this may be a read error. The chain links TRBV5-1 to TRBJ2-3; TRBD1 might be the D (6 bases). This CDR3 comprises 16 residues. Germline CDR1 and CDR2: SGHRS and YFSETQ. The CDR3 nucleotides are TGCTCCAGCAGCGTCTACGGGACACCCGGTTCAGATACGCAGTATTTT. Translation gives CSSSVYGTPGSDTQYF.

Written as DNA, the CDR3 is TGTGCCTGGACGGGACAGGGAAAAGAGACCCAGTACTTC. Amino acid sequence: CAWTGQGKETQYF. The chain employs TRBV30 and TRBJ2-5; TRBD1 aligns across 9 bases. From germline, CDR1 is GTSNPN and CDR2 SVGIG (reference sequence). This CDR3 is built from 13 residues. V lost 4 bases to trimming and J lost 3 bases; unmatched junction nucleotides: 3.

The CDR3 region has the DNA TGTGCCAGCAGTTCACCCCTCGGGACTAGCGGGAGGGCCGGGGAGCTGTTTTTT. Translation: CASSSPLGTSGRAGELFF. The chain recombines TRBV28 with TRBJ2-2, with 16 nucleotides matching TRBD2. Germline CDR1 and CDR2: MDHEN and SYDVKM. With 4 bases clipped from V and 6 bases from J, the junction kept 8 bases outside the gene matches. This CDR3 spans 18 amino acids. Based on the CDR3 plus reference TRBV28 and TRBJ2-2, the full variable domain is DVKVTQSSRYLVKRTGEKVFLECVQDMDHENMFWYRQDPGLGLRLIYFSYDVKMKEKGDIPEGYSVSREKKERFSLILESASTNQTSMYLCASSSPLGTSGRAGELFFGEGSRLTVL.

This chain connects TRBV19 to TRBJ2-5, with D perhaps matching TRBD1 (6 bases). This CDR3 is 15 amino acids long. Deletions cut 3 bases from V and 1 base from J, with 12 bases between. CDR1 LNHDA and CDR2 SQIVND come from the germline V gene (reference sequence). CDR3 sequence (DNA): TGTGCCAGTAGTATCAGACGCAGGGGCCAAGAGACCCAGTACTTC. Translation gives CASSIRRRGQETQYF.

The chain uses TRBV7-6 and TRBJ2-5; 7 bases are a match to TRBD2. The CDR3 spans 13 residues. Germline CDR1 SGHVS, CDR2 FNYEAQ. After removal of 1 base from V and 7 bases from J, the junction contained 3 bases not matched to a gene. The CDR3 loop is CASSLVREGTQYF. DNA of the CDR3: TGTGCCAGCAGCTTAGTTAGGGAGGGGACCCAGTACTTC.

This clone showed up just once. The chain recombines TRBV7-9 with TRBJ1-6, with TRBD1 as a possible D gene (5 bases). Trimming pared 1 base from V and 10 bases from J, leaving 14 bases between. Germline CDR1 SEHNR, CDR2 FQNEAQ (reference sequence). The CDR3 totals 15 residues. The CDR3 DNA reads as TGTGCCAGCAGCTTAGAGACTGGGGGTTTATCACCCCTCCACTTT. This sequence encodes CASSLETGGLSPLHF.

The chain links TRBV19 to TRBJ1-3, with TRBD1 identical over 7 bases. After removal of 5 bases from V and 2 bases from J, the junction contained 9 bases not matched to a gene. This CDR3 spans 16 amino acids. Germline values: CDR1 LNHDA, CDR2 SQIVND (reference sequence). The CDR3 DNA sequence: TGTGCCAGTAGTCTACACGCAGGGGGTGCTGGAAACACCATATATTTT. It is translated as CASSLHAGGAGNTIYF.

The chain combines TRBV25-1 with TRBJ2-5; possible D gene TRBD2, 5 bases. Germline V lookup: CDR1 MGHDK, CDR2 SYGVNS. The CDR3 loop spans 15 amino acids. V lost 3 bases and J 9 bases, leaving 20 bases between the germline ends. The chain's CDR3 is CASSDPLGRSGAQYF. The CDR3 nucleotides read TGTGCCAGCAGTGACCCTCTTGGGCGGTCCGGGGCCCAGTACTTC.

In DNA, the CDR3 is TGTGCCTGGAATAAGGGGCTTAATGAAAAACTGTTTTTT. This gives the protein CAWNKGLNEKLFF. The chain couples TRBV30 to TRBJ1-4; D is perhaps TRBD1 (5 bases). This CDR3 has 13 residues. Germline loops: CDR1 GTSNPN, CDR2 SVGIG (reference sequence). V was trimmed by 4 bases and J by 4 bases, leaving 10 bases between them. Full variable domain (remainder filled in from reference TRBV30 and TRBJ1-4): SQTIHQWPATLVQPVGSPLSLECTVEGTSNPNLYWYRQAAGRGLQLLFYSVGIGQISSEVPQNLSASRPQDRQFILSSKKLLLSDSGFYLCAWNKGLNEKLFFGSGTQLSVL.

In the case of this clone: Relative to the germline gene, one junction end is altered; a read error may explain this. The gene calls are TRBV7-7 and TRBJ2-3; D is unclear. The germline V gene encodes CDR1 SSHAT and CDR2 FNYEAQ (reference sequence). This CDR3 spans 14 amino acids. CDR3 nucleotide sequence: TGTGCTAGCAGCTTACACGACAGCACAGATACGCAGTATTTT. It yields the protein CASSLHDSTDTQYF. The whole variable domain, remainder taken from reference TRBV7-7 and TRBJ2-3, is GAGVSQSPRYKVTKRGQDVTLRCDPISSHATLYWYQQALGQGPEFLTYFNYEAQPDKSGLPSDRFSAERPEGSISTLTIQRTEQRDSAMYRCASSLHDSTDTQYFGPGTRLTVL.

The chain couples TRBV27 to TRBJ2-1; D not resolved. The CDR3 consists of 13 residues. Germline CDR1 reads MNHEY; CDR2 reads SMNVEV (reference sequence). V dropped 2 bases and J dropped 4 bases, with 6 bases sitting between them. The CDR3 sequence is CASSLRWYNEQFF. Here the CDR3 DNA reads TGTGCCAGCAGTTTACGGTGGTACAATGAGCAGTTCTTC.

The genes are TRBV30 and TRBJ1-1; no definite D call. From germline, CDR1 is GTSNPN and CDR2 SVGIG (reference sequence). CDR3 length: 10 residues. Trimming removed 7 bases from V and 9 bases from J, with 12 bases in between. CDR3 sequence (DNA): TGTGCCTCCCAGAGAGGGAAAGCTTTCTTT. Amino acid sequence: CASQRGKAFF.

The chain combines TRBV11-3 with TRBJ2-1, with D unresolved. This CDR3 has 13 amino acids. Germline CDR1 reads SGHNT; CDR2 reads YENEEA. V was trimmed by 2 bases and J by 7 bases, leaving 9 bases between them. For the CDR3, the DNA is TGTGCCAGCAGCTTAAGCACAGCTAATGAGCAGTTCTTC. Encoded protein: CASSLSTANEQFF.

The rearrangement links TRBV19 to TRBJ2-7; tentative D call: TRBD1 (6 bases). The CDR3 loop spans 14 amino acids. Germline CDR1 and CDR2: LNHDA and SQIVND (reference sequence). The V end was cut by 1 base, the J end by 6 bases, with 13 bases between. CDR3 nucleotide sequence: TGTGCCAGTAGTATAGCGGAGACAGGATCCGAGCAGTACTTC. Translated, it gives CASSIAETGSEQYF.

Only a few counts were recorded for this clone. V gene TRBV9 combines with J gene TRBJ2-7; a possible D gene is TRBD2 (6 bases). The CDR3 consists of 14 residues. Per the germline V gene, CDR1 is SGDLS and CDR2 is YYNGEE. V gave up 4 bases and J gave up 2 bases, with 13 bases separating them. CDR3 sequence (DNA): TGTGCCAGCAGCCCCGGGGCGGGGACCTACGAGCAGTACTTC. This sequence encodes CASSPGAGTYEQYF.